This T cell receptor (beta chain) was found in a study of radiation and T cells in renal cell carcinoma. Documented time point: blood 4 weeks post-SBRT, at nephrectomy. The treatment here: 15 Gy SBRT to primary tumor, nephrectomy 4 weeks later. Radiation-treated patients gave blood at baseline, week 2 and week 4. Produced via immunoSEQ multiplex PCR; TCRdb's table is partial and in-frame only. The repertoire holds 60,000 to 75,000 clones, roughly 80% seen once, with less than 8% in the top ten. The CDR3 totals 11 residues. Trimming pared 3 bases from V and 4 bases from J, leaving 2 bases between. The germline V gene encodes CDR1 SGHDT and CDR2 YYEEEE.

The sequenced sample was blood, obtained from a patient whose treatment included radiotherapy and nephrectomy. This TCR derives from a man between 60 and 70 years old with renal cell carcinoma. The rearrangement uses TRBV5-6 and TRBJ2-1; no firm D call. CDR3 coding DNA: TGTGCCAGCAGCTCGTACAATGAGCAGTTCTTC. Residues: CASSSYNEQFF.